The 13 T cell receptor beta chains listed next were all sequenced from one sample in a study of T-cell reconstitution after alpha-beta-depleted transplantation in children. Molecular barcoding with unique molecular identifiers was used for the TCRbeta library. TCRdb analysed the PCR reads with MiXCR anew, one entry per CDR3 protein. The table shows 200,000 to 250,000 distinct CDR3 sequences, with about a tenth occurring only once. Sequenced here: PBMCs, sampled before TCRalphabeta/CD19-depleted stem cell transplant. The source of these receptors is a child under two years old with acute myeloid leukemia, due to receive a stem cell transplant.

This clonotype appeared many times. CDR3 amino acids: CASSLLIGGKKQETQYF. CDR3 sequence (DNA): TGTGCCAGCAGCTTGTTGATAGGGGGCAAGAAACAAGAGACCCAGTACTTC. The chain employs TRBV5-6 and TRBJ2-5; 7 nucleotides agree with TRBD1. The germline V gene has CDR1 SGHDT and CDR2 YYEEEE. V was pared by 1 base and J by 2 bases, with 11 bases of the junction left unmatched. This CDR3 contains 17 residues.

Ten or more counts support this clonotype. This sequence joins TRBV3-1 and TRBJ2-3, with D perhaps matching TRBD2 (5 bases). Germline V gene data show CDR1 as LGHDT and CDR2 as YNNKEL (reference sequence). V was trimmed by 4 bases and J by 1 base, leaving 12 bases between them. CDR3 length: 15 amino acids. CDR3 sequence: CASSRTLSGTDTQYF. The CDR3 DNA follows: TGTGCCAGCAGCCGGACTCTGAGTGGCACAGATACGCAGTATTTT.

This clonotype has a count of ten or more. The chain links TRBV5-1 to TRBJ1-5; tentatively, D is TRBD1 (5 bases). Germline loops: CDR1 SGHRS, CDR2 YFSETQ. The CDR3 contains 18 residues. Deletions cut 1 base from V and 4 bases from J, with 21 bases between. The CDR3 DNA is TGCGCCAGCAGCTTGAACGGGGCGCGCGGGAAAGTTAATCAGCCCCAGCATTTT. This encodes CASSLNGARGKVNQPQHF.

The rearrangement links TRBV5-5 to TRBJ1-5; the match to TRBD1 covers 9 bases. Germline values: CDR1 SGHKS, CDR2 YYEKEE (reference sequence). This CDR3 contains 16 residues. V dropped 1 base and J dropped 1; count of bases not matched to a gene: 3. The DNA for the CDR3 is TGTGCCAGCAGCTTGTCGGGGACAGGGAGCAATCAGCCCCAGCATTTT. It codes for CASSLSGTGSNQPQHF.

The J gene is TRBJ2-7, the V gene TRBV27; 7 bases agree with TRBD1. The CDR3 sequence is 15 residues long. The germline gives CDR1 MNHEY, CDR2 SMNVEV (reference sequence). With V trimmed by 6 bases and J by 2 bases, 10 bases remained unmatched. The CDR3 reads CASRLGQVPTYEQYF. The CDR3 DNA reads as TGTGCCAGCAGACTTGGACAGGTCCCTACCTACGAGCAGTACTTC.

This clonotype showed up many times. V is TRBV5-1 and J is TRBJ2-3; D is undetermined. The V end lost 2 bases, the J end lost 4 bases, and 5 bases lay between the germline ends. This CDR3 has 12 residues. Germline V gene sequence: CDR1 SGHRS, CDR2 YFSETQ. CDR3 sequence: CASSFWADTQYF. CDR3 DNA: TGCGCCAGCAGCTTTTGGGCAGATACGCAGTATTTT.

This clonotype has ten or more counts. The rearrangement joins TRBV5-1 to TRBJ2-7, with 8 bases identical to TRBD2. V was clipped by 0 bases and J by 1 base; unmatched bases: 6. The CDR3 spans 16 residues. Germline CDR1 is SGHRS and CDR2 is YFSETQ. CDR3 sequence: CASSLAETSVSYEQYF. CDR3 sequence (DNA): TGCGCCAGCAGCTTGGCCGAGACTAGCGTTTCCTACGAGCAGTACTTC. Supplemented by reference TRBV5-1 and TRBJ2-7, the full variable domain reads KAGVTQTPRYLIKTRGQQVTLSCSPISGHRSVSWYQQTPGQGLQFLFEYFSETQRNKGNFPGRFSGRQFSNSRSEMNVSTLELGDSALYLCASSLAETSVSYEQYFGPGTRLTVT.

At least ten counts were recorded for this clonotype. V usage is TRBV20-1 and J usage is TRBJ2-7; D ambiguous. Germline CDR1 is DFQATT and CDR2 is SNEGSKA (reference sequence). V lost 0 bases to trimming and J lost 4 bases, with 7 bases between them. The CDR3 length is 12 residues. The CDR3 DNA is TGCAGTGCTAGAGATCAGTATTACGAGCAGTACTTC. Amino acids: CSARDQYYEQYF.

This clonotype was detected many times. The chain's CDR3 is CSVVGTDNYGYTF. Here the CDR3 DNA reads TGCAGCGTTGTCGGGACGGATAACTATGGCTACACCTTC. The V gene is TRBV29-1, the J gene TRBJ1-2, with D possibly matching TRBD1 (5 bases). CDR3 size: 13 residues. Trimming left V 4 bases short and J 1 base short, with 10 bases between. In germline, CDR1 is SQVTM, CDR2 ANQGSEA.

Ten or more counts support this clonotype. The V call is TRBV11-2, the J call TRBJ2-2; no firm D call. Trimming shortened V by 5 bases and J by 6 bases, and 13 bases separated the two germline ends. The CDR3 has 14 residues. Germline CDR1 is SGHAT and CDR2 is FQNNGV. CDR3 sequence (DNA): TGTGCCAGCAGCCCCTGGGCCTCCTCCGGGGAGCTGTTTTTT. It encodes CASSPWASSGELFF.

In its sample, this clonotype was seen many times. The chain recombines TRBV11-2 with TRBJ1-2; D gene uncertain. V shed 0 bases and J shed 0 bases, with 8 bases lying between them. The CDR3 consists of 15 residues. The germline V gene has CDR1 SGHAT and CDR2 FQNNGV. Here the CDR3 reads CASSLDIKANYGYTF. CDR3 bases: TGTGCCAGCAGCTTAGATATTAAGGCTAACTATGGCTACACCTTC.

This clonotype was seen many times. The gene calls are TRBV20-1 and TRBJ2-7; D remains ambiguous. There are 11 residues in the CDR3. Germline V gives CDR1 DFQATT, CDR2 SNEGSKA (reference sequence). Trimming cost V 0 bases and J 4 bases, with 4 bases left between them. The CDR3 loop reads CSARDQYEQYF. The CDR3 DNA sequence: TGCAGTGCTAGAGATCAATACGAGCAGTACTTC.

J is TRBJ1-2 and V is TRBV20-1; D is uncertain. Germline V gene data show CDR1 as DFQATT and CDR2 as SNEGSKA (reference sequence). CDR3 length: 13 amino acids. Trimming took 0 bases from V and 5 from J, leaving 10 bases between them. The CDR3 loop is CSARDPGSYGYTF. CDR3 DNA: TGCAGTGCTAGAGATCCCGGCTCGTATGGCTACACCTTC.